This TCR beta chain was documented in a study of blood T cell repertoires in COVID-19. Study at large: Donors in the United States, Italy and Spain gave samples during acute or convalescent COVID-19. From T cells, B-cell-depleted T cells, or PBMCs came the material, which was cDNA or gDNA.

Authors' data handling: Nucleated cell number was recorded as an estimate derived from reference gene primer amplification. Only in-frame clones appear in the TCRdb table, and some are missing; sequencing was by immunoSEQ multiplex PCR. The V and J calls and the clone size are those of that table, but D and trimming were determined from the DNA. The table has about 45,000 clones, about nine tenths seen once. The V end was cut by 11 bases, the J end by 6 bases, with 33 bases between. Per germline, CDR1 KGHDR and CDR2 SFDVKD. The CDR3 is 19 residues long. Sequencing was carried out using peripheral blood. The source of this sequence is a human donor in a cohort sampled during active COVID-19. V gene TRBV24-1 combines with J gene TRBJ1-4; weak D call: TRBD1 (5 bases). CDR3 protein: CANAIFRDSILPEHEKLFF. CDR3 DNA: TGTGCCAATGCAATTTTCCGGGACTCAATCCTGCCCGAACATGAAAAACTGTTTTTT.